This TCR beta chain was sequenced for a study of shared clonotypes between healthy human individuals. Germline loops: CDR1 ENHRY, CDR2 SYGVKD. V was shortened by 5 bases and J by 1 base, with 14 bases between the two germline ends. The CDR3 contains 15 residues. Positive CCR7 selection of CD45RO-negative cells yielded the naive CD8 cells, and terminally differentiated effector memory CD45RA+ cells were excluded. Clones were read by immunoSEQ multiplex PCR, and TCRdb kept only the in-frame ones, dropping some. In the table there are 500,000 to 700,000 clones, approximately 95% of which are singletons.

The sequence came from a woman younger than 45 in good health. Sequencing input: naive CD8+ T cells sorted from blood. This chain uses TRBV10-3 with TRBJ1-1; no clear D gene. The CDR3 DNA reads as TGTGCCATCAGTTTCGGGGAGATTGAGAACACTGAAGCTTTCTTT. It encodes CAISFGEIENTEAFF.